This is a list of T cell receptor beta chains from one sample in a study of blood T cell repertoires in COVID-19. The repertoire was sequenced with immunoSEQ multiplex PCR; TCRdb's copy has only in-frame clones and lacks some. The sample includes 65,000 to 85,000 clones, around 87% seen only once; the top ten take roughly a tenth. Material for sequencing was peripheral blood. Receptor source: a woman aged 18-29 years with acute or convalescent COVID-19. CDR3s include the opening cysteine and the closing phenylalanine or tryptophan. A D gene is named only where the DNA matches it firmly. For some rows the clone size is stated as once, few or many, or as a class when expanded; others skip it.

>few|TRBJ1-1|TRBV6-5|-
TGTGCCAGCAGAACCCCCGGGGGCACTGAAGCTTTCTTT
CASRTPGGTEAFF
>-|TRBJ2-7|TRBV18|-
TGTGCCAGCTCACCAGGGGCCGCACCCCCCTACGAGCAGTACTTC
CASSPGAAPPYEQYF
>-|TRBJ2-2|TRBV28|-
TGTGCCAGCAGTATGTGGAGGGGTATTAGGACCGGGGAGCTGTTTTTT
CASSMWRGIRTGELFF
>-|TRBJ1-2|TRBV28|TRBD1
TGTGCCAGCAACGAACTGGACAGGGGAGGTGGCTACACCTTC
CASNELDRGGGYTF
>-|TRBJ2-6|TRBV5-4|TRBD1
TGTGCCAGCAGCTCGCACCGCGACAGGGGGAAAACTGGGGCCAACGTCCTGACTTTC
CASSSHRDRGKTGANVLTF
>-|TRBJ1-1|TRBV19|-
TGTGCCAGTAGTCCCCTTTTGACAGGCGACCTCGAAGCTTTCTTT
CASSPLLTGDLEAFF
>few|TRBJ2-7|TRBV7-9|-
TGTGCCAGCAGCCTGGTCGAGGCTAGGTCCTACGAGCAGTACTTC
CASSLVEARSYEQYF
>-|TRBJ1-1|TRBV28|TRBD1
TGTGCCAGCAGTCGGACAGGGTTGAACACTGAAGCTTTCTTT
CASSRTGLNTEAFF
>-|TRBJ2-7|TRBV7-9|-
TGTGCCAGCAGCTTAGTGCTTGGTCAGAACTACGAGCAGTACTTC
CASSLVLGQNYEQYF
>-|TRBJ2-3|TRBV5-1|TRBD1
TGCGCCAGCAGCTTGGAGGGGGCCTTAGATACGCAGTATTTT
CASSLEGALDTQYF
>-|TRBJ1-1|TRBV6-1|-
TGTGCCAGCAGTGATCGGCCAGGCCGGATGAACACTGAAGCTTTCTTT
CASSDRPGRMNTEAFF
>-|TRBJ1-2|TRBV27|-
TGTGCCAGCAGTCCCTCGACGGGCAGGGTGGGCTATGGCTACACCTTC
CASSPSTGRVGYGYTF
>-|TRBJ1-1|TRBV2|TRBD1
TGTGCCAGCAGTTTTCAGACAGGGGGCTACACTGAAGCTTTCTTT
CASSFQTGGYTEAFF